Here is one T cell receptor beta chain with its context. This record comes from a study of cytomegalovirus exposure and HLA in healthy donors. PCR was performed using 60 Vbeta and 13 Jbeta primers. Method: immunoSEQ multiplex PCR; TCRdb's copy keeps in-frame clones and lacks some. The table has more than 150,000 clones, roughly nine tenths seen once. Per the germline V gene, CDR1 is SGHVS and CDR2 is FQNEAQ. The V end lost 5 bases, the J end lost 8 bases, and 9 bases lay between the germline ends. The CDR3 length is 12 residues. Specimen: PBMCs. The rearrangement uses TRBV7-8 and TRBJ1-4, with D possibly matching TRBD1 (6 bases). The TCR comes from a girl under three years old in good health and CMV-seronegative. The CDR3 protein is CASSRTGEKLFF. The CDR3 DNA sequence: TGTGCCAGCAGCCGTACAGGGGAAAAACTGTTTTTT.